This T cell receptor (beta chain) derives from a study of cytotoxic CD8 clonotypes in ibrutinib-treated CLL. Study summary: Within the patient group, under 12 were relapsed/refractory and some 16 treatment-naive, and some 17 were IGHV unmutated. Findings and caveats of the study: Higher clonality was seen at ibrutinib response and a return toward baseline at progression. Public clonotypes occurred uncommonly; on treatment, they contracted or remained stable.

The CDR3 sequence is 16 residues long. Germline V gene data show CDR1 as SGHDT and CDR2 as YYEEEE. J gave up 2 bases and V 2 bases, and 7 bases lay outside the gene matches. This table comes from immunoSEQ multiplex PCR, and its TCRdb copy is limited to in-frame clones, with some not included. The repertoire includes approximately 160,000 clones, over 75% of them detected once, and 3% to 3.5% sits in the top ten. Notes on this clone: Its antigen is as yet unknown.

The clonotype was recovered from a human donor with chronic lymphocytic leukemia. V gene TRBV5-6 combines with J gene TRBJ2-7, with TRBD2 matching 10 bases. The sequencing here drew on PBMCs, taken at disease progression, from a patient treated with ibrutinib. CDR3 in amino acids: CASSFPSSGRTYEQYF. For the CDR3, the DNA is TGTGCCAGCAGCTTCCCAAGTAGCGGGAGGACCTACGAGCAGTACTTC.